A single sample is the source of the 12 T cell receptor beta chains below, sequenced in a study of lung T cells in sarcoidosis with Löfgren's syndrome (dated 2017 in TCRdb). Sequencer: Illumina MiSeq. TCRdb applied fastp at Q25 and MiXCR to the public reads, then kept only in-frame beta chains. CDR3 protein sequences are deduplicated, and each keeps its most common genes and DNA. For this sample there are about 19,000 distinct CDR3 sequences; 20% to 25% appear just once. The ten largest clones take up over 4% of the sample. The source material was CD4+ T cells from PBMCs. These receptors were collected from a human donor with sarcoidosis (Löfgren's syndrome or another form), or a control subject (not recorded which).

This clonotype was observed many times. The rearrangement joins TRBV11-2 to TRBJ1-5; TRBD1 might be the D (5 bases). The V end was cut by 5 bases, the J end by 0 bases, with 17 bases between. Germline CDR1 is SGHAT and CDR2 is FQNNGV. The CDR3 covers 17 residues. The chain's CDR3 is CASSNQRDALSNQPQHF. CDR3 sequence (DNA): TGTGCCAGCAGCAACCAACGGGACGCCCTTAGCAATCAGCCCCAGCATTTT.

This clonotype was detected a few times. Here the CDR3 DNA reads TGTGCCAGCAGCTTAGGGGGGATAGGAGCTTTCTTT. Translating gives CASSLGGIGAFF. The chain is built from TRBV11-2 and TRBJ1-1; D may be TRBD1 (5 bases). Germline-derived CDR1 and CDR2 are SGHAT and FQNNGV. The CDR3 runs to 12 residues. The germline V and J ends were trimmed by 1 base and 10 bases, with 10 bases remaining between them.

This clonotype has at least ten counts. This sequence joins TRBV19 and TRBJ2-2, with D possibly being TRBD2 (5 bases). This CDR3 comprises 16 residues. The germline V and J ends were trimmed by 5 bases and 0 bases, with 13 bases remaining between them. Germline V gene lookup returns CDR1 LNHDA and CDR2 SQIVND (reference sequence). The CDR3 region has the DNA TGTGCCAGTAGTCCCAGGTCGGGGACGAACACCGGGGAGCTGTTTTTT. Protein: CASSPRSGTNTGELFF. Variable domain in full (rest from reference TRBV19 and TRBJ2-2): DGGITQSPKYLFRKEGQNVTLSCEQNLNHDAMYWYRQDPGQGLRLIYYSQIVNDFQKGDIAEGYSVSREKKESFPLTVTSAQKNPTAFYLCASSPRSGTNTGELFFGEGSRLTVL.

By share, this clonotype ranks as medium-sized. The rearrangement uses TRBV20-1 and TRBJ1-5, with 7 bases lining up with TRBD1. V lost 1 base, J lost 2 bases, and 8 bases stayed unmatched. The V gene's germline CDR1 is DFQATT and CDR2 SNEGSKA (reference sequence). This CDR3 has 16 amino acids. CDR3 sequence reads: CSARAWDRGGNQPQHF. The CDR3 DNA follows: TGCAGTGCTAGAGCCTGGGACAGAGGAGGCAATCAGCCCCAGCATTTT.

This clonotype was counted many times. This chain joins TRBV6-1 and TRBJ2-7; tentatively, D is TRBD2 (6 bases). The CDR3 covers 16 residues. Germline loops: CDR1 MNHNS, CDR2 SASEGT. Trimming shortened V by 6 bases and J by 2 bases, and 20 bases separated the two germline ends. CDR3 sequence: CASRRGVAGRAYEQYF. CDR3 nucleotides: TGTGCCAGCAGGAGAGGTGTGGCCGGGAGAGCCTACGAGCAGTACTTC.

By sample share, this clonotype is medium-sized (0.01 to 0.1%). The V call is TRBV6-1, the J call TRBJ2-1; 8 positions match TRBD2. The CDR3 is made up of 15 amino acids. The V segment lost 6 bases and the J segment 1 base; nucleotides outside the gene matches: 5. From germline, CDR1 is MNHNS and CDR2 SASEGT. In nucleotides, the CDR3 is TGTGCCAGCAGGCAACTAGCGGTATCCTACAATGAGCAGTTCTTC. Protein: CASRQLAVSYNEQFF.

This clonotype was picked up many times. The chain links TRBV4-3 to TRBJ2-7; D perhaps matches TRBD1 (7 bases). The germline CDR1 and CDR2 sequences are LGHNA and YSLEER. V lost 3 bases and J 5 bases, leaving 11 bases between the germline ends. This CDR3 region has 13 residues. The CDR3 is CASSQQGGHEQYF. Written as DNA, the CDR3 is TGCGCCAGCAGCCAGCAGGGGGGCCACGAGCAGTACTTC.

In the case of this clonotype: A junction end diverges from the germline sequence, so it may reflect a read error. The chain carries TRBV6-1 and TRBJ2-1; 9 nucleotides match TRBD1. Germline CDR1 is MNHNS and CDR2 is SASEGT. CDR3 size: 13 residues. Here the CDR3 reads CASKGQGFYKQSF. The CDR3 nucleotides read TGTGCCAGCAAGGGACAGGGTTTCTATAAGCAGTCCTTC.

Only a few counts were recorded for this clonotype. The chain couples TRBV29-1 to TRBJ1-5; 7 bases map to TRBD1. The germline V gene has CDR1 SQVTM and CDR2 ANQGSEA. V lost 5 bases and J lost 3; bases outside the gene matches: 4. This CDR3 region has 13 residues. The CDR3 is CSVRTGANQPQHF. In DNA, the CDR3 is TGCAGCGTTCGGACAGGAGCCAATCAGCCCCAGCATTTT.

As for this clonotype: One junction end disagrees with the germline gene, perhaps due to a read error. The chain carries TRBV5-6 and TRBJ2-1, with 15 nucleotides matching TRBD2. The CDR3 consists of 18 residues. Looked up from germline, CDR1 is SGHDT and CDR2 is YYEEEE. The CDR3 DNA sequence: TGTGCCAACAGCGACCCTCCGGGACTAGCGGGGGGACGGAATGAGCAGTTCTTC. Residues: CANSDPPGLAGGRNEQFF.

This clonotype was seen many times. A junction boundary mismatches the germline segment, possibly from a read error. V and J are TRBV5-1 and TRBJ1-2, with TRBD1 matching 12 bases. CDR3 size: 16 residues. CDR1 SGHRS and CDR2 YFSETQ come from the germline V gene. The CDR3 coding sequence is TGCGCCAGCAGTTTGGGACAGGGGGCGACTAACTATGGCTACACCTTC. Translated, it gives CASSLGQGATNYGYTF. The variable domain in full, completed from reference TRBV5-1 and TRBJ1-2, reads KAGVTQTPRYLIKTRGQQVTLSCSPISGHRSVSWYQQTPGQGLQFLFEYFSETQRNKGNFPGRFSGRQFSNSRSEMNVSTLELGDSALYLCASSLGQGATNYGYTFGSGTRLTVV.

This clonotype came up many times. The genes are TRBV29-1 and TRBJ2-7; 8 bases line up with TRBD2. From germline, CDR1 is SQVTM and CDR2 ANQGSEA. The CDR3 covers 15 residues. Trimming cost V 4 bases and J 2 bases; bases outside gene matches: 10. The CDR3 nucleotides read TGCAGCGTTGTACTAGCGGTAGGGACCCCCTACGAGCAGTACTTC. This encodes CSVVLAVGTPYEQYF.